A single TCR beta chain is shown here with its context. Its antigen is not yet known. Qualities for individual bases were not recorded, and no much larger clone is one base off. The record originates from a study of CD8 T cells in acute hepatitis C reinfection (dated by TCRdb to the early 2020s). Study-wide context: This study examined the TCRbeta repertoire of CD8+ T cells that recognize the HCV NS3-1073 epitope, both during acute infection and after viral clearance. A few spontaneous resolvers provided paired acute and follow-up samples. The investigation overall reported the following: Because bulk sequencing covered only the TCRbeta chain, the alphabeta pairing of the public clonotypes could not be determined. Follow-up repertoires were not available for chronically infected subjects, because NS3-1073 specific cells were too rare to be sorted. Regardless of outcome, thirteen public clonotypes were found, and one public clonotype used V04-02/J02-02. Diversity in the NS3-1073 specific repertoires was high, and no significant differences in diversity emerged among acute resolver, follow-up resolver and acute chronic samples. All groups preferentially used the TRBV04 and TRBV06 gene families, and overrepresentation in the naive pool did not explain this preferential usage. CDR3 sequences shared with other epitopes were rare, and differing sequencing approaches may have limited exact matching.

Measured from the cysteine to the phenylalanine, the CDR3 is 12 residues long. This entry keeps only the CDR3 DNA: 36 bases, framed from base 1. CDR1 is given as SEHNR and CDR2 as FQNEAQ, both from the germline V gene (reference sequence). V gives up 2 bases and J gives up 7 bases, and the segment between their germline ends measures 8 bases. Genomic DNA was extracted from FACS-sorted cells, and TCRbeta chain sequencing was performed through the commercial immunoSEQ service. On the study's bioinformatics: ImmunoSEQ Analyzer software v3.0 and R v3.5.1 were the tools used to analyze the repertoire data. Only productive rearrangements were analyzed, as sequences containing stop codons or out-of-frame rearrangements were removed. The sequencing provider supplied the metrics for Simpson diversity, Shannon entropy, CDR3 length and nucleotide addition. Clonotypes were categorized by frequency as dominant, sub-dominant, low or lowest abundance, and clonotypes below 0.1% were excluded from most analyses. A CDR3 amino acid clonotype was designated public if detected in at least two subjects at a cumulative frequency of at least 0.5%. The table was pulled from immuneACCESS by TCRdb, which kept in-frame rearrangements only. Such tables lose some clones; where checked, under half of the loss comes from unresolved V genes, and the rest has no known cause. For V, J and clone size, that table is used; D and trimming come from the DNA. The sample records 30,000 to 45,000 clones, roughly 88% of which are singletons. 9.5% to 13% of the sample is taken by the ten largest.

What this sample's time point label stands for: naive CD8 control sorted from an acute-time-point sample. Enrolled in the Montreal Hepatitis C Cohort (HEPCO) in Canada, the donors were people who inject drugs, and these donors were followed every 3 months. Acute primary HCV infection was defined as a positive HCV RNA or antibody test that came after a negative test within the prior 24 weeks. Surface staining used CD3, CD8 and CD45RO antibodies, with an aqua fixable dye to exclude dead cells. The cohort comprised 8 or 9 spontaneous resolvers, defined by HCV RNA clearance within 24 weeks. Negative selection by means of the MACS CD8+ T cell Isolation Kit yielded CD8+ T cells from peripheral blood mononuclear cells recovered from cryopreservation by thawing. A BD FACSAria II cell sorter was used for cell sorting.

This receptor was obtained from a woman aged 18-30 years who spontaneously cleared hepatitis C infection. This chain is built from TRBV7-9 and TRBJ1-1; a confident D gene designation cannot be given. The source material was naive CD8+ T cells from PBMCs. This sample's cell subset or site label indicates: sorted total naive CD45RO-negative CD8+ T cells. The CDR3 has the sequence CASSLQDLEAFF. The DNA is as follows: TGTGCCAGCAGCTTACAAGATCTTGAAGCTTTCTTT.